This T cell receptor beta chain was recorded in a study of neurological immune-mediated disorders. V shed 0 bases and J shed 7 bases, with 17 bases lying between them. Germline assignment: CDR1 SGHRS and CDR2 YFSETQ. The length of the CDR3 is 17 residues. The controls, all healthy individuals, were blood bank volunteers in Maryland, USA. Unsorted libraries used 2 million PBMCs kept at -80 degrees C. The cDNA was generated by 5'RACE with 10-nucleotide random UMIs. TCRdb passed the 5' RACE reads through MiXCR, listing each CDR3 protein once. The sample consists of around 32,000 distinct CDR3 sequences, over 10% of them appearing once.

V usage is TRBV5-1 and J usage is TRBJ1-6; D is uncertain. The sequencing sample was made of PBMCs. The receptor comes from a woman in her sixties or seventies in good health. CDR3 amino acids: CASSLEWAGAPNSPLHF. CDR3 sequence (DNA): TGCGCCAGCAGCTTGGAATGGGCAGGCGCCCCGAATTCACCCCTCCACTTT. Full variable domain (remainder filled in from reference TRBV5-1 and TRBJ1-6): KAGVTQTPRYLIKTRGQQVTLSCSPISGHRSVSWYQQTPGQGLQFLFEYFSETQRNKGNFPGRFSGRQFSNSRSEMNVSTLELGDSALYLCASSLEWAGAPNSPLHFGNGTRLTVT.